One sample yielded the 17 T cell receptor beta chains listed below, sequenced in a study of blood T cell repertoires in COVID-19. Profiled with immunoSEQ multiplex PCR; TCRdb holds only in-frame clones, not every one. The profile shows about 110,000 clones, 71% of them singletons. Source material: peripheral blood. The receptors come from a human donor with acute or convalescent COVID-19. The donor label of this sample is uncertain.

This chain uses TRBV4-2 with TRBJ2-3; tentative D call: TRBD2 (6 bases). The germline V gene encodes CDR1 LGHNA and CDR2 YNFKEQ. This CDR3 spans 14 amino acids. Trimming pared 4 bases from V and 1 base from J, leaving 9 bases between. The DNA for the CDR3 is TGTGCCAGCAGCCGAGAGCGGGGCACAGATACGCAGTATTTT. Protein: CASSRERGTDTQYF.

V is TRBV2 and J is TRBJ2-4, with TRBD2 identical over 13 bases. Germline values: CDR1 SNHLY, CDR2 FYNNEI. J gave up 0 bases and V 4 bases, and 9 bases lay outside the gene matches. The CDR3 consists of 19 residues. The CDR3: CASSVRTSGGPLAKNIQYF. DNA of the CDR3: TGTGCCAGCAGTGTTAGGACTAGCGGGGGCCCCCTAGCCAAAAACATTCAGTACTTC.

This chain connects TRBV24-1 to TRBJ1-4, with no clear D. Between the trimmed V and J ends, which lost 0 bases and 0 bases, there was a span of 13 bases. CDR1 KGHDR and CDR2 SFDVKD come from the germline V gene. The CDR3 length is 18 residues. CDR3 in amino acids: CATSDLRIFTATNEKLFF. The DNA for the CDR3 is TGTGCCACCAGTGATTTGCGTATCTTCACTGCAACTAATGAAAAACTGTTTTTT.

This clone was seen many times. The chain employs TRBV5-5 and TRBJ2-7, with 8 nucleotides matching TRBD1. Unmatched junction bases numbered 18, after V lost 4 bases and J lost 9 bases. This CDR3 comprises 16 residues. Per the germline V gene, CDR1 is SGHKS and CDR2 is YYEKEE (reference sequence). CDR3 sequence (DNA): TGTGCCAGCAGCGTCACCGGAACGACAGGGGCCAGGGTGCAGTACTTC. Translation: CASSVTGTTGARVQYF.

For the CDR3, the DNA is TGTGCCAGCAGCAGGCGCGCGAGCGCCGACACCGGGGAGCTGTTTTTT. Translated: CASSRRASADTGELFF. V gene TRBV9 combines with J gene TRBJ2-2, with D hard to call. The germline V gene encodes CDR1 SGDLS and CDR2 YYNGEE. The germline V and J ends were trimmed by 4 bases and 3 bases, with 16 bases remaining between them. The CDR3 extends over 16 amino acids.

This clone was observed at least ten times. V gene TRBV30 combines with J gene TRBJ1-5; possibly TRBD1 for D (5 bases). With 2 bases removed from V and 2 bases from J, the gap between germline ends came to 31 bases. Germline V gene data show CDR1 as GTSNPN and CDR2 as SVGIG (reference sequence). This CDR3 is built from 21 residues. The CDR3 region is CAWSPWSGDLLIRVGNQPQHF. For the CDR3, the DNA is TGTGCCTGGAGTCCTTGGTCGGGGGACTTGCTTATTCGAGTCGGCAATCAGCCCCAGCATTTT. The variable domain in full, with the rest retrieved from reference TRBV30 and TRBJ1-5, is SQTIHQWPATLVQPVGSPLSLECTVEGTSNPNLYWYRQAAGRGLQLLFYSVGIGQISSEVPQNLSASRPQDRQFILSSKKLLLSDSGFYLCAWSPWSGDLLIRVGNQPQHFGDGTRLSIL.

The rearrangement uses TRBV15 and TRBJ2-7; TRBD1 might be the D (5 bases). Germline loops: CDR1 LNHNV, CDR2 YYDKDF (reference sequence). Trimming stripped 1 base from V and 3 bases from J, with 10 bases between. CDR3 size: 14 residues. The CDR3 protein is CATSRGQGNYEQYV. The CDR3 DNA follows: TGTGCCACCAGCAGAGGGCAGGGAAACTACGAGCAGTACGTC.

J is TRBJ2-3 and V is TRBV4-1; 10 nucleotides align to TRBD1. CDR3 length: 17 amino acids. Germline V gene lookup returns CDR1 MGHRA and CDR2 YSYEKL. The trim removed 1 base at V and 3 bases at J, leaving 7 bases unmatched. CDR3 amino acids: CASSQVFGTGVTDTQYF. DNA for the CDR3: TGCGCCAGCAGCCAAGTGTTCGGGACAGGGGTAACAGATACGCAGTATTTT.

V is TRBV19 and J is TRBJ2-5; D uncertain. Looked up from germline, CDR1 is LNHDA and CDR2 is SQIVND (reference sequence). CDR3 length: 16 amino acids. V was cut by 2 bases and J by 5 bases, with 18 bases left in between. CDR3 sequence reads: CASSITGLIPLETQYF. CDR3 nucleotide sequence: TGTGCCAGTAGTATAACCGGGTTGATCCCTTTGGAGACCCAGTACTTC.

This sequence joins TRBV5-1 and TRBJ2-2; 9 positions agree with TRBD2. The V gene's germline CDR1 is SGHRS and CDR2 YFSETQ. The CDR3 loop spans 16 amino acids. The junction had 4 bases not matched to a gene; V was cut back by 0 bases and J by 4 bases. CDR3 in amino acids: CASSLGASGVTGELFF. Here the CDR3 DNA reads TGCGCCAGCAGCTTGGGGGCTAGCGGGGTCACCGGGGAGCTGTTTTTT.

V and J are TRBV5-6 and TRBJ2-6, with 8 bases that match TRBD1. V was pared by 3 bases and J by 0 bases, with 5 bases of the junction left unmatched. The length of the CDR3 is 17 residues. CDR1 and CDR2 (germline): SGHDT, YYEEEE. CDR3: CASSSGTGDSGANVLTF. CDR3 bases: TGTGCCAGCAGCTCCGGGACAGGCGACTCTGGGGCCAACGTCCTGACTTTC.

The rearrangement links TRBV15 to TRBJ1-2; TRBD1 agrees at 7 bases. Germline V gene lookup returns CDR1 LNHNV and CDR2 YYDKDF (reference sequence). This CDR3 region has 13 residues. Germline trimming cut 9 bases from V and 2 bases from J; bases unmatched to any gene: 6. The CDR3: CATKQGQNYGYTF. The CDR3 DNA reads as TGTGCCACTAAACAGGGGCAAAACTATGGCTACACCTTC. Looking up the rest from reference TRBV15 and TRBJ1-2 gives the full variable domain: DAMVIQNPRYQVTQFGKPVTLSCSQTLNHNVMYWYQQKSSQAPKLLFHYYDKDFNNEADTPDNFQSRRPNTSFCFLDIRSPGLGDTAMYLCATKQGQNYGYTFGSGTRLTVV.

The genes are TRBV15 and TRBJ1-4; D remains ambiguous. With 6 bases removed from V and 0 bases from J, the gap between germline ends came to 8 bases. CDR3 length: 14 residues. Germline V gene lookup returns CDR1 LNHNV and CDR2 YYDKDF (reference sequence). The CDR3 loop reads CATSYRATNEKLFF. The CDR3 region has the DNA TGTGCCACCAGTTACAGAGCAACTAATGAAAAACTGTTTTTT.

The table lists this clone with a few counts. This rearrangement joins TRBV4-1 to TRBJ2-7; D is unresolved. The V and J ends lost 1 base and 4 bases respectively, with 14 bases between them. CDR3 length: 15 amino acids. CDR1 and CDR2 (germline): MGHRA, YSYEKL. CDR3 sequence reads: CASSQGSLWSYEQYF. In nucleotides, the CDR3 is TGCGCCAGCAGCCAAGGGAGCCTCTGGTCGTACGAGCAGTACTTC.

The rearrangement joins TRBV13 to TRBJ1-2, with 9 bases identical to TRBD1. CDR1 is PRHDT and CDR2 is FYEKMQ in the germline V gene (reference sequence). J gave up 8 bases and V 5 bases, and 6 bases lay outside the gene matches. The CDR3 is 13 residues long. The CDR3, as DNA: TGTGCCAGCAGCCCTGGGACAGGGAAAGGCTACACCTTC. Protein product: CASSPGTGKGYTF.

Here the CDR3 reads CAPTRGHTRGQYV. In DNA form, the CDR3 reads TGCGCCCCCACCAGGGGTCATACCCGTGGGCAGTACGTC. This chain uses TRBV23-1 with TRBJ2-7; tentatively, D is TRBD1 (6 bases). TRBV23-1 is an ORF, and what it does is uncertain. The V and J ends lost 11 bases and 9 bases respectively, with 23 bases between them. The length of the CDR3 is 13 residues.

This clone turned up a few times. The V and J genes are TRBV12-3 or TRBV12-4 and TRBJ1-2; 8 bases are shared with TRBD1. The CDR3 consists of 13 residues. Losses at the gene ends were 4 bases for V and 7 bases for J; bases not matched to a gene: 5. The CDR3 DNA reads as TGTGCCAGCAGTTCCCTGGACAGGGCTGGCTACACCTTC. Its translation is CASSSLDRAGYTF.